The text below deals with one TCR beta chain. The antigen is undetermined. This sample is drawn from a study of yellow fever vaccine responses in identical twins. TCRdb re-derived calls from the RT-PCR reads in MiXCR, one entry per CDR3 protein. Here the sample spans fewer than 35,000 distinct CDR3 sequences, approximately 54% being singletons. Germline V gene data show CDR1 as SGHRS and CDR2 as YFSETQ. V was clipped by 2 bases and J by 2 bases, with 8 bases between them. This CDR3 has 13 amino acids. Notes on the study in general: In identical twins, vaccine T cell responses appeared partly shared and partly individual.

The chain carries TRBV5-1 and TRBJ2-7; the D is unclear. The clonotype originates from a woman between 18 and 29 years old who received the yellow fever vaccine. The sample was T cells from blood (PBMCs), unsorted or a sorted subset (not recorded which), taken before or after yellow fever vaccination (not recorded which). This CDR3 reads CASSFGFPYEQYF. The CDR3 DNA is TGCGCCAGCAGCTTTGGGTTCCCCTACGAGCAGTACTTC.